Listed below are T cell receptor beta chains from one sample, sequenced in a study of shared clonotypes between healthy human individuals. The table came from immunoSEQ multiplex PCR; TCRdb's copy has only in-frame clones and leaves some out. The sample carries some 2.1 million clones, approximately 94% recorded once. The sample consisted of naive CD8+ T cells sorted from blood. These receptors were taken from a man aged 18 to 30 in good health. CDR3s include the opening cysteine and the closing phenylalanine or tryptophan. The order of the fields is clone size, J gene, V gene, D gene, CDR3 protein, CDR3 DNA. D genes are given only for firm matches. A row's size may be missing; if present it is once, few, many or a size class.

size: -
J: TRBJ1-1
V: TRBV7-9
D: TRBD1
CDR3: CASSYTPGQGATEAFF
DNA: TGTGCCAGCAGCTATACACCGGGACAGGGGGCTACTGAAGCTTTCTTT

size: -
J: TRBJ1-1
V: TRBV2
D: TRBD1
CDR3: CATLQGSSEAFF
DNA: TGTGCCACGCTACAGGGGAGCTCTGAAGCTTTCTTT

size: -
J: TRBJ2-2
V: TRBV30
D: TRBD2
CDR3: CAWSLGEGSTGELFF
DNA: TGTGCCTGGTCCCTAGGGGAGGGTAGCACCGGGGAGCTGTTTTTT

size: -
J: TRBJ2-1
V: TRBV7-9
D: -
CDR3: CASSAREKQFF
DNA: TGTGCCAGCAGCGCCCGGGAGAAGCAGTTCTTC

size: -
J: TRBJ1-5
V: TRBV15
D: -
CDR3: CATSAGTTENSNQPQHF
DNA: TGTGCCACCAGCGCGGGGACCACAGAGAATAGCAATCAGCCCCAGCATTTT

size: -
J: TRBJ2-5
V: TRBV19
D: TRBD2
CDR3: CASSIGTSGLQETQYF
DNA: TGTGCCAGTAGTATCGGGACTAGCGGCCTCCAAGAGACCCAGTACTTC

size: -
J: TRBJ1-6
V: TRBV4-1
D: TRBD1
CDR3: CASSERGGQGNSPLHF
DNA: TGCGCCAGCAGCGAAAGAGGGGGACAGGGGAATTCACCCCTCCACTTT

size: -
J: TRBJ2-7
V: TRBV5-1
D: TRBD1
CDR3: CASSPGTGDYEQYF
DNA: TGCGCCAGCAGCCCTGGGACAGGAGACTACGAGCAGTACTTC

size: -
J: TRBJ2-7
V: TRBV29-1
D: -
CDR3: CSVEGGAGSYEQYF
DNA: TGCAGCGTTGAAGGTGGGGCAGGGAGCTACGAGCAGTACTTC

size: -
J: TRBJ2-7
V: TRBV6-1
D: -
CDR3: CASSEALGLAYEQYF
DNA: TGTGCCAGCAGTGAAGCGTTGGGACTGGCCTACGAGCAGTACTTC

size: -
J: TRBJ2-1
V: TRBV25-1
D: -
CDR3: CASSDSSYNEQFF
DNA: TGTGCCAGCAGTGATTCTTCCTACAATGAGCAGTTCTTC

size: -
J: TRBJ2-7
V: TRBV10-1
D: TRBD1
CDR3: CASSLGTGSEQYF
DNA: TGCGCCAGCAGCCTGGGGACAGGGAGCGAGCAGTACTTC

size: -
J: TRBJ2-7
V: TRBV11-2
D: -
CDR3: CASSPYTGNYEQYF
DNA: TGTGCCAGCAGCCCCTACACAGGAAACTACGAGCAGTACTTC

size: -
J: TRBJ1-2
V: TRBV27
D: TRBD1
CDR3: CASSRGTVHGYTF
DNA: TGTGCCAGCAGTCGAGGGACAGTACATGGCTACACCTTC

size: -
J: TRBJ2-7
V: TRBV2
D: -
CDR3: CASTFLRGYEQYF
DNA: TGTGCCAGCACCTTCCTGCGGGGCTACGAGCAGTACTTC

size: -
J: TRBJ1-1
V: TRBV6-6
D: -
CDR3: CASSRGVTEAFF
DNA: TGTGCCAGCAGCCGAGGGGTCACTGAAGCTTTCTTT

size: -
J: TRBJ2-5
V: TRBV6-5
D: TRBD1
CDR3: CASGTGRETQYF
DNA: TGTGCCAGCGGGACAGGGAGGGAGACCCAGTACTTC

size: once
J: TRBJ2-2
V: TRBV29-1
D: -
CDR3: CSVTGVGRATGELFF
DNA: TGCAGCGTGACTGGGGTGGGAAGGGCCACCGGGGAGCTGTTTTTT

size: -
J: TRBJ1-3
V: TRBV6-5
D: -
CDR3: CASTRGPGNTIYF
DNA: TGTGCCAGCACGCGGGGACCTGGAAACACCATATATTTT

size: -
J: TRBJ2-7
V: TRBV27
D: -
CDR3: CASSADSPLHDSYEQYF
DNA: TGTGCCAGCAGTGCAGACAGTCCCTTACATGACTCCTACGAGCAGTACTTC

size: -
J: TRBJ2-1
V: TRBV4-3
D: TRBD2
CDR3: CASSLIFGQAREGTYNEQFF
DNA: TGCGCCAGCAGCCTAATCTTCGGCCAAGCGCGGGAGGGTACCTACAATGAGCAGTTCTTC

size: -
J: TRBJ2-2
V: TRBV4-3
D: TRBD2
CDR3: CASSQGEELAGTTGELFF
DNA: TGCGCCAGCAGCCAAGGTGAAGAACTAGCGGGAACCACCGGGGAGCTGTTTTTT

size: -
J: TRBJ1-5
V: TRBV5-1
D: TRBD1
CDR3: CASRPQGAGQPQHF
DNA: TGCGCCAGCAGGCCACAGGGGGCGGGTCAGCCCCAGCATTTT

size: -
J: TRBJ2-7
V: TRBV27
D: TRBD2
CDR3: CASSLTGLAFYEQYF
DNA: TGTGCCAGCAGTTTGACGGGACTAGCGTTCTACGAGCAGTACTTC

size: -
J: TRBJ1-6
V: TRBV13
D: -
CDR3: CASSLTGLGLSSYNSPLHF
DNA: TGTGCCAGCAGCTTAACGGGTTTGGGTTTAAGCTCCTATAATTCACCCCTCCACTTT

size: -
J: TRBJ2-7
V: TRBV9
D: -
CDR3: CASSIHPDLSYEQYF
DNA: TGTGCCAGCAGCATCCATCCCGACCTCTCCTACGAGCAGTACTTC

size: -
J: TRBJ1-1
V: TRBV25-1
D: -
CDR3: CASSESGNMNTEAFF
DNA: TGTGCCAGCAGTGAATCCGGGAATATGAACACTGAAGCTTTCTTT

size: -
J: TRBJ1-2
V: TRBV4-1
D: TRBD1
CDR3: CASSQSPGTGNGYTF
DNA: TGCGCCAGCAGCCAATCCCCCGGGACAGGTAATGGCTACACCTTC

size: -
J: TRBJ2-7
V: TRBV5-1
D: TRBD1
CDR3: CASSLAPTGSSYEQYF
DNA: TGCGCCAGCAGCTTGGCCCCGACAGGGTCCTCCTACGAGCAGTACTTC

size: -
J: TRBJ2-7
V: TRBV7-2
D: TRBD2
CDR3: CASSLVVLAESSYEQYF
DNA: TGTGCCAGCAGCTTAGTGGTACTAGCGGAGAGCTCCTACGAGCAGTACTTC

size: -
J: TRBJ1-3
V: TRBV27
D: -
CDR3: CASSLSASSGNTIYF
DNA: TGTGCCAGCAGTTTATCGGCCAGCTCTGGAAACACCATATATTTT

size: -
J: TRBJ1-1
V: TRBV27
D: -
CDR3: CASSLTGRTEAFF
DNA: TGTGCCAGCAGTTTAACTGGGCGCACTGAAGCTTTCTTT

size: -
J: TRBJ2-7
V: TRBV4-1
D: TRBD1
CDR3: CASSPLTGGGYEQYF
DNA: TGCGCCAGCAGCCCCCTGACAGGGGGCGGATACGAGCAGTACTTC

size: -
J: TRBJ2-1
V: TRBV6-4
D: TRBD2
CDR3: CASSGGGGYNEQFF
DNA: TGTGCCAGCAGTGGCGGGGGGGGCTACAATGAGCAGTTCTTC

size: -
J: TRBJ2-1
V: TRBV13
D: -
CDR3: CASSLGSGGKLNEQFF
DNA: TGTGCCAGCAGCTTAGGGTCAGGGGGGAAGTTAAATGAGCAGTTCTTC

size: once
J: TRBJ1-6
V: TRBV7-9
D: -
CDR3: CASSLGFGTADDSPLHF
DNA: TGTGCCAGCAGCTTGGGCTTTGGGACGGCAGACGATTCACCCCTCCACTTT

size: once
J: TRBJ2-7
V: TRBV10-3
D: TRBD1
CDR3: CAIRLPGGAQQYF
DNA: TGTGCCATCAGACTTCCAGGGGGCGCACAGCAGTACTTC

size: -
J: TRBJ2-5
V: TRBV27
D: TRBD2
CDR3: CASSLTSGAQETQYF
DNA: TGTGCCAGCAGTTTAACTAGCGGGGCACAAGAGACCCAGTACTTC

size: -
J: TRBJ2-5
V: TRBV6-1
D: -
CDR3: CASRGGQEYF
DNA: TGTGCCAGCAGAGGAGGGCAGGAGTACTTC

size: -
J: TRBJ2-7
V: TRBV5-5
D: -
CDR3: CASSLGSLNYEQYF
DNA: TGTGCCAGCAGCTTGGGGAGCCTAAACTACGAGCAGTACTTC

size: -
J: TRBJ2-3
V: TRBV7-9
D: -
CDR3: CASSLYGGSTDTQYF
DNA: TGTGCCAGCAGCCTGTACGGGGGCAGCACAGATACGCAGTATTTT

size: -
J: TRBJ2-1
V: TRBV28
D: TRBD1
CDR3: CASRATGGGGNEQFF
DNA: TGTGCCAGCAGGGCGACAGGGGGCGGAGGGAATGAGCAGTTCTTC

size: -
J: TRBJ2-1
V: TRBV7-2
D: -
CDR3: CASSTYSHNEQFF
DNA: TGTGCCAGCAGCACGTACAGCCACAATGAGCAGTTCTTC

size: -
J: TRBJ1-2
V: TRBV2
D: -
CDR3: CASISGVGSYTF
DNA: TGTGCCAGCATTTCAGGGGTCGGGAGCTACACCTTC

size: -
J: TRBJ2-7
V: TRBV19
D: TRBD1
CDR3: CASSIGTGNSYEQYF
DNA: TGTGCCAGTAGTATTGGGACAGGGAACTCCTACGAGCAGTACTTC

size: -
J: TRBJ2-2
V: TRBV29-1
D: -
CDR3: CSVYGMTGELFF
DNA: TGCAGCGTCTACGGGATGACCGGGGAGCTGTTTTTT

size: -
J: TRBJ1-1
V: TRBV9
D: TRBD1
CDR3: CASSVVEGANTEAFF
DNA: TGTGCCAGCAGCGTAGTCGAGGGGGCGAACACTGAAGCTTTCTTT

size: -
J: TRBJ1-1
V: TRBV30
D: -
CDR3: CARDWGENTEAFF
DNA: TGTGCCCGGGATTGGGGGGAGAACACTGAAGCTTTCTTT

size: -
J: TRBJ2-3
V: TRBV2
D: TRBD2
CDR3: CASSEAGGPDTQYF
DNA: TGTGCCAGCAGTGAAGCGGGAGGGCCAGATACGCAGTATTTT

size: -
J: TRBJ2-7
V: TRBV5-6
D: -
CDR3: CASSLGGFYEQYF
DNA: TGTGCCAGCAGCTTAGGGGGTTTCTACGAGCAGTACTTC